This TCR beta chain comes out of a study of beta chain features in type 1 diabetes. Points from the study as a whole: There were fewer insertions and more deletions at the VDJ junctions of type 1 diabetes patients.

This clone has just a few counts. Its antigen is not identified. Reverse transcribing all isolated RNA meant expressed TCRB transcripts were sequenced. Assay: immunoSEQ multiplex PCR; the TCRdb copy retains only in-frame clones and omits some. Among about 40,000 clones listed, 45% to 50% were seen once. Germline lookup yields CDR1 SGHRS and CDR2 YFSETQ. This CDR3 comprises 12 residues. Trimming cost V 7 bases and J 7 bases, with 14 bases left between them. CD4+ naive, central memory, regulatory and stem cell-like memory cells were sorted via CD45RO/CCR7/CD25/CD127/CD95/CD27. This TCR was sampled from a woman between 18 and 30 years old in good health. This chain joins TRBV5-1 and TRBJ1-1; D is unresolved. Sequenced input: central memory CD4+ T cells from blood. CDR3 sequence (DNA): TGCGCCAGCGGACCGCCTCGGGGTGAAGCTTTCTTT. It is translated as CASGPPRGEAFF.